These 27 T cell receptor beta chains originate from one sample sequenced in a study of OX40 agonist ivuxolimab in advanced cancers. Repertoires were generated with immunoSEQ multiplex PCR, while TCRdb's copy carries only in-frame clones and drops some. This table holds some 60,000 clones, 65% to 85% found once. This material consisted of CD4+ or CD8+ T cells sorted from blood, taken in a trial of the OX40 agonist ivuxolimab. The receptors come from an adult with an advanced solid tumor such as melanoma, head and neck, liver or kidney cancer.

The genes are TRBV6-5 and TRBJ2-7; TRBD1 or TRBD2 may be the D gene (5 bases each). CDR1 MNHEY and CDR2 SVGAGI come from the germline V gene. The CDR3 is 13 residues long. Trimming pared 4 bases from V and 0 bases from J, leaving 7 bases between. The CDR3 bases are TGTGCCAGCAGTTGGGGGTCCTCCTACGAGCAGTACTTC. Protein: CASSWGSSYEQYF.

This clone was found once. The chain couples TRBV6-1 to TRBJ2-1; possibly TRBD2 for D (6 bases). The CDR3 length is 12 residues. The germline gives CDR1 MNHNS, CDR2 SASEGT. Trimming took 7 bases from V and 10 from J, leaving 14 bases between them. The CDR3, as DNA: TGTGCCAGCACCGTGGAACGGGGGGAGCAGTTCTTC. Protein sequence: CASTVERGEQFF.

The J gene is TRBJ2-1, the V gene TRBV19; D unresolved. Trimming cost V 5 bases and J 3 bases, with 14 bases left between them. CDR1 LNHDA and CDR2 SQIVND come from the germline V gene (reference sequence). The CDR3 loop spans 15 amino acids. Here the CDR3 DNA reads TGTGCCAGTAGTCTGAACTTTGGAGTCTACAATGAGCAGTTCTTC. Translation: CASSLNFGVYNEQFF.

This chain joins TRBV2 and TRBJ2-5; D might be TRBD2 (7 bases). The CDR3 totals 14 residues. The germline V gene encodes CDR1 SNHLY and CDR2 FYNNEI. V gave up 8 bases and J gave up 1 base, with 14 bases separating them. The CDR3 sequence is CASRWGGLQETQYF. CDR3 DNA: TGTGCCAGCCGCTGGGGGGGCCTCCAAGAGACCCAGTACTTC.

V usage is TRBV7-9 and J usage is TRBJ2-5, with D maybe TRBD2 (6 bases). V lost 4 bases to trimming and J lost 9 bases, with 18 bases between them. The CDR3 consists of 14 residues. Germline V gene data show CDR1 as SEHNR and CDR2 as FQNEAQ (reference sequence). CDR3 sequence reads: CASSSSGRQRAQYF. CDR3 nucleotides: TGTGCCAGCAGCTCCTCCGGACGTCAGCGGGCCCAGTACTTC.

The chain has TRBV7-8 and TRBJ2-2; 8 bases match TRBD2. From germline, CDR1 is SGHVS and CDR2 FQNEAQ. The V and J ends lost 2 bases and 4 bases, in that order; junction bases with no gene match: 6. This CDR3 is 16 amino acids long. This chain's CDR3 is CASSLRREAVTGELFF. The CDR3 DNA follows: TGTGCCAGCAGCTTACGGCGGGAGGCGGTCACCGGGGAGCTGTTTTTT.

J is TRBJ2-7 and V is TRBV27; D is possibly TRBD2 (6 bases). In germline, CDR1 is MNHEY, CDR2 SMNVEV (reference sequence). There are 15 residues in the CDR3. Between the trimmed V and J ends, which lost 5 bases and 5 bases, there was a span of 19 bases. The CDR3, as DNA: TGTGCCAGCAGTGAACCGGGAATGAGGACTAACGAGCAGTACTTC. Amino acids: CASSEPGMRTNEQYF.

In its sample, this clone was seen once. V is TRBV21-1 and J is TRBJ2-7. TRBV21-1 is described as a pseudogene. The CDR3 is 12 residues long. CDR3 loop: CASSKEKVEQYF. CDR3 coding DNA: TGTGCCAGCAGCAAAGAGAAGGTCGAGCAGTACTTC.

The chain carries TRBV15 and TRBJ2-1; D may be TRBD2 (6 bases). The germline CDR1 and CDR2 sequences are LNHNV and YYDKDF (reference sequence). The CDR3 totals 14 residues. Trimming removed 1 base at V and 6 bases at J, with 10 bases between. Here the CDR3 reads CATSRGTNVNEQFF. CDR3 DNA: TGTGCCACCAGCAGAGGGACTAACGTCAATGAGCAGTTCTTC.

This chain joins TRBV16 and TRBJ1-5, with D perhaps TRBD1 (5 bases). Deletions cut 3 bases from V and 1 base from J, with 19 bases between. Per germline, CDR1 KGHSY and CDR2 FQNENV. This CDR3 has 18 amino acids. The chain's CDR3 is CASSHLNTGKGSNQPQHF. CDR3 DNA: TGTGCCAGCAGCCACCTGAACACAGGAAAGGGGAGCAATCAGCCCCAGCATTTT.

The sample holds a few counts of this clone. This rearrangement joins TRBV4-3 to TRBJ2-4, with 8 bases aligning to TRBD1. Germline V gene data show CDR1 as LGHNA and CDR2 as YSLEER. The CDR3 length is 15 residues. J gave up 8 bases and V 0 bases, and 6 bases lay outside the gene matches. CDR3 nucleotide sequence: TGCGCCAGCAGCCAAGAGTACAGGGGGTATGACATTCAGTACTTC. Its translation: CASSQEYRGYDIQYF.

The chain recombines TRBV11-2 with TRBJ1-4; possible D gene TRBD1, 6 bases. V was shortened by 4 bases and J by 7 bases, with 13 bases between the two germline ends. Germline V lookup: CDR1 SGHAT, CDR2 FQNNGV. The CDR3 is 14 residues long. In DNA, the CDR3 is TGTGCCAGCAGCTCACAGGGTCCCAGTGAAAAACTGTTTTTT. The encoded protein is CASSSQGPSEKLFF.

The chain uses TRBV5-1 and TRBJ2-7; possible D gene TRBD2, 7 bases. V was pared by 6 bases and J by 5 bases, with 18 bases between. Germline V lookup: CDR1 SGHRS, CDR2 YFSETQ. The CDR3 loop spans 14 amino acids. The CDR3 region has the DNA TGCGCCAGCATGGATCCGGGGGGCAAGGACGAGCAGTACTTC. As protein: CASMDPGGKDEQYF.

The chain employs TRBV5-1 and TRBJ1-2, with D unclear. Trimming took 0 bases from V and 8 from J, leaving 17 bases between them. CDR1 is SGHRS, CDR2 YFSETQ, per germline. CDR3 length: 15 residues. For the CDR3, the DNA is TGCGCCAGCAGCTTGGTTGAGGGCCGGGCCGAGGGCTACACCTTC. It yields the protein CASSLVEGRAEGYTF. The variable domain in full, completed from reference TRBV5-1 and TRBJ1-2, reads KAGVTQTPRYLIKTRGQQVTLSCSPISGHRSVSWYQQTPGQGLQFLFEYFSETQRNKGNFPGRFSGRQFSNSRSEMNVSTLELGDSALYLCASSLVEGRAEGYTFGSGTRLTVV.

The table lists this clone with a few counts. The chain carries TRBV28 and TRBJ2-1; D might be TRBD1 (6 bases). The CDR3 sequence is 15 residues long. Trimming took 4 bases from V and 8 from J, leaving 18 bases between them. Germline CDR1 is MDHEN and CDR2 is SYDVKM. CDR3 coding DNA: TGTGCCAGCAGTTCCCCGACACAGGGATTGGATGAGCAGTTCTTC. The encoded protein is CASSSPTQGLDEQFF.

The V gene is TRBV6-5, the J gene TRBJ1-1, with unresolved D. Germline lookup yields CDR1 MNHEY and CDR2 SVGAGI. V was cut by 5 bases and J by 0 bases, with 10 bases left in between. The CDR3 spans 14 residues. For the CDR3, the DNA is TGTGCCAGCAGTCCCTCGAGGGTGAACACTGAAGCTTTCTTT. Amino acids: CASSPSRVNTEAFF.

This chain uses TRBV15 with TRBJ1-6; D remains ambiguous. The CDR3 has 17 amino acids. The V and J ends lost 0 bases and 7 bases respectively, with 16 bases between them. Looked up from germline, CDR1 is LNHNV and CDR2 is YYDKDF (reference sequence). Written as DNA, the CDR3 is TGTGCCACCAGCAGAGATCTTGGCAGGACCCGAAATTCACCCCTCCACTTT. Residues: CATSRDLGRTRNSPLHF. Full variable domain (remainder filled in from reference TRBV15 and TRBJ1-6): DAMVIQNPRYQVTQFGKPVTLSCSQTLNHNVMYWYQQKSSQAPKLLFHYYDKDFNNEADTPDNFQSRRPNTSFCFLDIRSPGLGDTAMYLCATSRDLGRTRNSPLHFGNGTRLTVT.

V and J are TRBV30 and TRBJ2-7; TRBD2 agrees at 7 bases. Germline values: CDR1 GTSNPN, CDR2 SVGIG (reference sequence). This CDR3 contains 14 residues. Unmatched junction bases numbered 2, after V lost 0 bases and J lost 0 bases. CDR3 residues: CAWSVRDYSYEQYF. CDR3 in DNA: TGTGCCTGGAGTGTAAGGGACTACTCCTACGAGCAGTACTTC.

The V and J genes are TRBV9 and TRBJ1-1; D is ambiguous. There are 14 residues in the CDR3. Germline V gene sequence: CDR1 SGDLS, CDR2 YYNGEE. The V end lost 4 bases, the J end lost 2 bases, and 12 bases lay between the germline ends. Here the CDR3 reads CASSKRTGNTEAFF. The CDR3 DNA reads as TGTGCCAGCAGCAAACGGACGGGCAACACTGAAGCTTTCTTT.

The V call is TRBV7-2, the J call TRBJ1-1, with unresolved D. V was clipped by 5 bases and J by 2 bases, with 12 bases between them. Germline CDR1 SGHTA, CDR2 FQGNSA. This CDR3 is built from 14 residues. The CDR3 here is CASSPSQPNTEAFF. DNA of the CDR3: TGTGCCAGCAGCCCCTCCCAGCCCAACACTGAAGCTTTCTTT.

The chain links TRBV4-1 to TRBJ1-1; tentatively, D is TRBD1 (5 bases). Germline values: CDR1 MGHRA, CDR2 YSYEKL. With 1 base removed from V and 1 base from J, the gap between germline ends came to 19 bases. The length of the CDR3 is 18 residues. The CDR3 sequence: CASSQVAGLSLKNTEAFF. The CDR3 coding sequence is TGCGCCAGCAGCCAAGTCGCGGGACTCAGTCTGAAGAACACTGAAGCTTTCTTT.

CDR3 region: CASTPGGGSETQYF. CDR3 nucleotide sequence: TGCGCCAGCACCCCCGGCGGGGGGTCAGAGACCCAGTACTTC. The genes are TRBV5-1 and TRBJ2-5, with TRBD2 identical over 8 bases. Germline trimming cut 6 bases from V and 4 bases from J; bases unmatched to any gene: 8. The CDR3 runs 14 residues. From germline, CDR1 is SGHRS and CDR2 YFSETQ.

This clone has only one observation. The chain combines TRBV19 with TRBJ1-3, with 7 bases aligning to TRBD1. The germline V gene encodes CDR1 LNHDA and CDR2 SQIVND (reference sequence). This CDR3 is 14 amino acids long. V shed 8 bases and J 3 bases; nucleotides not matched to a gene: 7. As DNA, the CDR3 is TGTGCCAGTTGGTCAGGGGACAGTGGAAACACCATATATTTT. This gives the protein CASWSGDSGNTIYF. The full variable domain, with the rest looked up from reference TRBV19 and TRBJ1-3, is DGGITQSPKYLFRKEGQNVTLSCEQNLNHDAMYWYRQDPGQGLRLIYYSQIVNDFQKGDIAEGYSVSREKKESFPLTVTSAQKNPTAFYLCASWSGDSGNTIYFGEGSWLTVV.

The V gene is TRBV19, the J gene TRBJ2-7; 7 bases align to TRBD1. This CDR3 has 14 amino acids. Germline lookup yields CDR1 LNHDA and CDR2 SQIVND (reference sequence). The trim removed 3 bases at V and 0 bases at J, leaving 2 bases unmatched. The CDR3 region is CASSMGTDSYEQYF. CDR3 bases: TGTGCCAGTAGTATGGGGACAGACTCCTACGAGCAGTACTTC.

V and J are TRBV27 and TRBJ1-1, with 10 bases aligning to TRBD1. The germline V gene encodes CDR1 MNHEY and CDR2 SMNVEV (reference sequence). The junction had 3 bases not matched to a gene; V was cut back by 3 bases and J by 5 bases. CDR3 length: 14 amino acids. As DNA, the CDR3 is TGTGCCAGCAGTTTGAGGGGACAGGGGACTGAAGCTTTCTTT. It specifies CASSLRGQGTEAFF.

This clone was picked up a small number of times. The rearrangement uses TRBV5-1 and TRBJ2-2; D is perhaps TRBD1 (6 bases). The germline CDR1 and CDR2 sequences are SGHRS and YFSETQ. V lost 0 bases, J lost 3 bases, and 6 bases lay in between. The CDR3 extends over 14 amino acids. CDR3 bases: TGCGCCAGCAGCTTGGACAGGGACACCGGGGAGCTGTTTTTT. Encoded protein: CASSLDRDTGELFF.

J is TRBJ2-7 and V is TRBV5-4, with 7 nucleotides matching TRBD2. This CDR3 region has 13 residues. With 6 bases clipped from V and 5 bases from J, the junction kept 8 bases outside the gene matches. Germline V gene lookup returns CDR1 SGHNT and CDR2 YYREEE (reference sequence). CDR3 amino acids: CASTLRAGDEQYF. CDR3 coding DNA: TGTGCCAGCACCCTCCGGGCGGGGGACGAGCAGTACTTC.